The next 31 T cell receptor beta chains were all read from a single sample in a study of cytomegalovirus exposure and HLA in healthy donors. The primer mix had 60 Vbeta and 13 Jbeta primers. The method was immunoSEQ multiplex PCR; TCRdb's version includes in-frame clones alone and lacks a portion of them. Of around 110,000 clones in the sample, 79% were seen once. The source material was PBMCs. The receptors originated from a woman aged 18-29 years in good health and CMV-seropositive.

This clone has just a few counts. The chain recombines TRBV15 with TRBJ2-3; D remains ambiguous. CDR3 size: 13 residues. Germline V gene lookup returns CDR1 LNHNV and CDR2 YYDKDF (reference sequence). Trimming took off 7 bases at V and 3 bases at J, with 11 bases between the two ends. The CDR3 DNA follows: TGTGCCACCACCCCAGAGGAGACAGATACGCAGTATTTT. Translating gives CATTPEETDTQYF.

The table lists this clone with a few counts. The chain uses TRBV21-1 and TRBJ2-3; the table's D call, TRBD1, has no DNA check behind it. TRBV21-1 is a documented pseudogene. This CDR3 contains 16 residues. As DNA, the CDR3 is TGTGCCAGCAGCTTACAGGGGGCCCATACCACAGATACGCAGTATTTT. It encodes CASSLQGAHTTDTQYF.

The V gene is TRBV7-8, the J gene TRBJ1-1; no clear D. Germline V gene data show CDR1 as SGHVS and CDR2 as FQNEAQ. Trimming stripped 7 bases from V and 6 bases from J, with 9 bases between. The CDR3 contains 11 residues. The CDR3, as DNA: TGTGCCAGCACCAACTCCCCTGAAGCTTTCTTT. Protein: CASTNSPEAFF.

This clone was observed a few times. The V and J genes are TRBV5-1 and TRBJ2-1, with 7 nucleotides matching TRBD2. Germline V CDR1 and CDR2: SGHRS, YFSETQ. V gave up 4 bases and J gave up 10 bases; unmatched junction bases: 14. This CDR3 has 15 amino acids. The CDR3 reads CASSLASASGKEQFF. Written as DNA, the CDR3 is TGCGCCAGCAGCCTAGCATCGGCTAGCGGTAAAGAGCAGTTCTTC.

Details on this clone: Mismatch with germline at one junction end may stem from a read error. The chain is built from TRBV7-9 and TRBJ1-1; the D is unclear. From germline, CDR1 is SEHNR and CDR2 FQNEAQ (reference sequence). This CDR3 has 15 amino acids. The CDR3 spells CASSFGNRRNAEAFF. The DNA for the CDR3 is TGTGCCAGCAGCTTCGGAAACAGACGGAACGCTGAAGCTTTCTTT.

The V and J genes are TRBV5-4 and TRBJ1-2; 7 positions match TRBD1. V lost 2 bases and J lost 6; bases outside the gene matches: 4. The CDR3 contains 13 residues. CDR1 SGHNT and CDR2 YYREEE come from the germline V gene (reference sequence). DNA for the CDR3: TGTGCCAGCAGCTTCCTGCAGGGGGATGGCTACACCTTC. Amino acid sequence: CASSFLQGDGYTF.

The V and J genes are TRBV6-4 and TRBJ1-5; no definite D call. V lost 3 bases and J 4 bases, leaving 7 bases between the germline ends. CDR1 and CDR2 (germline): MRHNA, SNTAGT. The CDR3 consists of 13 residues. In DNA form, the CDR3 reads TGTGCCAGCAGTGAAACGGGGAATCAGCCCCAGCATTTT. Its translation is CASSETGNQPQHF.

V is TRBV6-1 and J is TRBJ2-1, with TRBD2 as a possible D gene (6 bases). Trimming took 0 bases from V and 6 from J, leaving 21 bases between them. Germline V gene lookup returns CDR1 MNHNS and CDR2 SASEGT. CDR3 length: 18 residues. CDR3 region: CASSEAAALFPEGNEQFF. CDR3 DNA: TGTGCCAGCAGTGAAGCGGCCGCCCTATTCCCGGAGGGCAATGAGCAGTTCTTC.

The V call is TRBV7-8, the J call TRBJ1-1, with D possibly being TRBD1 (6 bases). CDR1 is SGHVS and CDR2 is FQNEAQ in the germline V gene. Between the trimmed V and J ends, which lost 6 bases and 10 bases, there was a span of 18 bases. CDR3 length equals 13 residues. The CDR3 bases are TGTGCCAGCAGTGTAGATCAGGGGTTTGGAGCTTTCTTT. Translation: CASSVDQGFGAFF. The variable domain in full, completed from reference TRBV7-8 and TRBJ1-1, reads GAGVSQSPRYKVAKRGQDVALRCDPISGHVSLFWYQQALGQGPEFLTYFQNEAQLDKSGLPSDRFFAERPEGSVSTLKIQRTQQEDSAVYLCASSVDQGFGAFFGQGTRLTVV.

This clone was observed once. The V gene is TRBV7-2, the J gene TRBJ1-2, with D possibly matching TRBD1 (5 bases). Trimming cost V 1 base and J 8 bases, with 20 bases left between them. This CDR3 contains 16 residues. Germline loops: CDR1 SGHTA, CDR2 FQGNSA. This CDR3 is CASSLGVEGRGGGYTF. Here the CDR3 DNA reads TGTGCCAGCAGCTTAGGAGTTGAGGGGCGGGGAGGGGGCTACACCTTC.

V is TRBV2 and J is TRBJ2-1; TRBD1 might be the D (6 bases). Germline CDR1 SNHLY, CDR2 FYNNEI. V was shortened by 6 bases and J by 4 bases, with 16 bases between the two germline ends. The CDR3 runs to 15 residues. The CDR3 bases are TGTGCCAGCAGGGGTGCAGGGGAGCTATACAATGAGCAGTTCTTC. This encodes CASRGAGELYNEQFF.

As DNA, the CDR3 is TGTGCCAGCAGTTACTCGGGTCTAGGTTCCTACAATGAGCAGTTCTTC. It codes for CASSYSGLGSYNEQFF. The chain recombines TRBV6-6 with TRBJ2-1; D unclear. Between the trimmed V and J ends, which lost 0 bases and 1 base, there was a span of 10 bases. The CDR3 length is 16 residues. CDR1 and CDR2 (germline): MNHNY, SVGAGI (reference sequence).

The rearrangement joins TRBV2 to TRBJ1-5; 8 bases agree with TRBD1. V lost 3 bases, J lost 11 bases, and 12 bases stayed unmatched. Germline V gene sequence: CDR1 SNHLY, CDR2 FYNNEI. The CDR3 extends over 15 amino acids. DNA for the CDR3: TGTGCCAGCAGTGACCGGACAGGGCAGGCGGGGACCCAGCATTTT. Translating gives CASSDRTGQAGTQHF. Complete variable domain (other parts from reference TRBV2 and TRBJ1-5): EPEVTQTPSHQVTQMGQEVILRCVPISNHLYFYWYRQILGQKVEFLVSFYNNEISEKSEIFDDQFSVERPDGSNFTLKIRSTKLEDSAMYFCASSDRTGQAGTQHFGDGTRLSIL.

The rearrangement uses TRBV7-3 and TRBJ2-3, with D possibly TRBD2 on 6 matching bases. Deletions cut 5 bases from V and 3 bases from J, with 15 bases between. In germline, CDR1 is SGHTA, CDR2 FQGTGA. The CDR3 is 15 amino acids. CDR3 nucleotides: TGTGCCAGCAGCCTACTAGCTGGTGGGACAGATACGCAGTATTTT. Translating gives CASSLLAGGTDTQYF.

The chain joins TRBV2 to TRBJ1-5; 9 positions match TRBD1. J gave up 4 bases and V 4 bases, and 5 bases lay outside the gene matches. This CDR3 is built from 15 residues. CDR1 and CDR2 (germline): SNHLY, FYNNEI. CDR3 bases: TGTGCCAGCAGTGGAACAGGGGGCTGGAATCAGCCCCAGCATTTT. Translated: CASSGTGGWNQPQHF. The whole variable domain, remainder taken from reference TRBV2 and TRBJ1-5, is EPEVTQTPSHQVTQMGQEVILRCVPISNHLYFYWYRQILGQKVEFLVSFYNNEISEKSEIFDDQFSVERPDGSNFTLKIRSTKLEDSAMYFCASSGTGGWNQPQHFGDGTRLSIL.

This clone appeared a single time. The junction departs from the called germline gene at one end, perhaps through a read error. The gene calls are TRBV28 and TRBJ1-1; a possible D gene is TRBD1 (5 bases). Germline V gene data show CDR1 as MDHEN and CDR2 as SYDVKM. The CDR3 is 15 amino acids. The chain's CDR3 is CASTLQTGRGTEAFF. CDR3 nucleotides: TGTGCCAGCACTTTACAAACGGGGAGGGGCACTGAAGCTTTCTTT. The full variable domain, rest sourced from reference TRBV28 and TRBJ1-1, is DVKVTQSSRYLVKRTGEKVFLECVQDMDHENMFWYRQDPGLGLRLIYFSYDVKMKEKGDIPEGYSVSREKKERFSLILESASTNQTSMYLCASTLQTGRGTEAFFGQGTRLTVV.

In its sample, this clone was seen a few times. The chain uses TRBV27 and TRBJ2-7, with 7 positions matching TRBD1. The CDR3 consists of 15 residues. J lost 3 bases, V lost 5 bases, and 10 bases had no gene match. In germline, CDR1 is MNHEY, CDR2 SMNVEV (reference sequence). This CDR3 reads CASSQGGQEIYEQYF. The CDR3 nucleotides are TGTGCCAGCAGTCAAGGTGGACAGGAGATCTACGAGCAGTACTTC.

This clone was recorded once. The CDR3 nucleotides read TGTGCCAGCAGCGTAGATTGGGGCGCCTCCTACAATGAGCAGTTCTTC. Amino acids: CASSVDWGASYNEQFF. This chain links TRBV9 with TRBJ2-1, with a tentative D call TRBD1 (5 bases). V was pared by 0 bases and J by 0 bases, with 10 bases between. The CDR3 contains 16 residues. CDR1 and CDR2 from the germline V gene are SGDLS and YYNGEE.

The chain uses TRBV19 and TRBJ1-1; D ambiguous. The germline gives CDR1 LNHDA, CDR2 SQIVND (reference sequence). V lost 6 bases to trimming and J lost 5 bases, with 16 bases between them. There are 14 residues in the CDR3. The CDR3 here is CASRPREKDTEAFF. As DNA, the CDR3 is TGTGCCAGTAGGCCACGGGAGAAAGATACTGAAGCTTTCTTT.

V and J are TRBV11-1 and TRBJ2-7, with 10 bases identical to TRBD2. With 4 bases clipped from V and 2 bases from J, the junction kept 5 bases outside the gene matches. CDR3 length: 15 residues. Germline assignment: CDR1 SGHAT and CDR2 FQDESV (reference sequence). The DNA of the CDR3 is TGTGCCAGCAGCTCTACTAGCGGGGTCCCCTACGAGCAGTACTTC. It translates to CASSSTSGVPYEQYF.

The chain joins TRBV25-1 to TRBJ2-1; 9 bases map to TRBD2. The V and J ends lost 10 bases and 7 bases, in that order; junction bases with no gene match: 8. CDR1 MGHDK and CDR2 SYGVNS come from the germline V gene. This CDR3 is built from 13 residues. Here the CDR3 reads CAIRGSGSNEQFF. The CDR3 coding sequence is TGTGCCATCAGGGGTAGCGGGAGTAATGAGCAGTTCTTC.

V and J are TRBV5-6 and TRBJ2-5; 7 bases line up with TRBD2. This CDR3 contains 16 residues. The trim removed 0 bases at V and 4 bases at J, leaving 9 bases unmatched. Germline V CDR1 and CDR2: SGHDT, YYEEEE. The CDR3 DNA is TGTGCCAGCAGCTTGGAGGTTGGGAGGGATGGAGAGACCCAGTACTTC. Protein product: CASSLEVGRDGETQYF.

V usage is TRBV4-2 and J usage is TRBJ2-6; 9 nucleotides agree with TRBD1. J lost 0 bases, V lost 7 bases, and 4 bases had no gene match. Germline lookup yields CDR1 LGHNA and CDR2 YNFKEQ. The CDR3 spans 16 residues. This CDR3 reads CASTGTGISGANVLTF. CDR3 DNA sequence: TGTGCCAGCACCGGGACAGGGATCTCTGGGGCCAACGTCCTGACTTTC.

This rearrangement joins TRBV7-9 to TRBJ2-3; maybe TRBD2 (5 bases). The germline V gene has CDR1 SEHNR and CDR2 FQNEAQ (reference sequence). The CDR3 length is 17 residues. The germline V and J ends were trimmed by 5 bases and 3 bases, with 21 bases remaining between them. CDR3 DNA: TGTGCCAGCAGCCCGGAGGTACTCTCTACGGGTACAGATACGCAGTATTTT. Translating gives CASSPEVLSTGTDTQYF.

J is TRBJ2-7 and V is TRBV28; tentatively, D is TRBD1 (6 bases). The CDR3 is 13 residues long. V lost 2 bases, J lost 5 bases, and 10 bases lay in between. CDR1 and CDR2 (germline): MDHEN, SYDVKM. Written as DNA, the CDR3 is TGTGCCAGCAGTTTAGGCAGGGGAAACGAGCAGTACTTC. Amino acids: CASSLGRGNEQYF.

This sequence joins TRBV4-1 and TRBJ2-3; a possible D gene is TRBD1 (6 bases). V lost 1 base and J 4 bases, leaving 18 bases between the germline ends. Germline values: CDR1 MGHRA, CDR2 YSYEKL. There are 17 residues in the CDR3. The CDR3 protein is CASSQARIAKGADTQYF. For the CDR3, the DNA is TGCGCCAGCAGCCAAGCGAGGATAGCGAAGGGGGCAGATACGCAGTATTTT.

The table lists this clone with a count of one. This chain connects TRBV19 to TRBJ1-5; weak D call: TRBD1 (6 bases). This CDR3 region has 12 residues. V lost 4 bases and J lost 12, with 13 bases in between. CDR1 is LNHDA and CDR2 is SQIVND in the germline V gene (reference sequence). CDR3 in amino acids: CASSTRQALQHF. CDR3 sequence (DNA): TGTGCCAGTAGTACCCGACAGGCTCTCCAGCATTTT.

The V call is TRBV28, the J call TRBJ1-2, with 9 positions matching TRBD1. This CDR3 comprises 13 residues. In germline, CDR1 is MDHEN, CDR2 SYDVKM. Trimming took 7 bases from V and 6 from J; bases not matched to a gene: 6. CDR3 bases: TGTGCCAGCATCAGGGGACAGGGACATGGCTACACCTTC. It is translated as CASIRGQGHGYTF.

V and J are TRBV2 and TRBJ1-1, with a tentative D call TRBD1 (5 bases). Germline lookup yields CDR1 SNHLY and CDR2 FYNNEI. The CDR3 is 12 amino acids. The V and J ends lost 5 bases and 4 bases respectively, with 8 bases between them. DNA of the CDR3: TGTGCCAGCAGTAAAGGGGCCACTGAAGCTTTCTTT. As protein: CASSKGATEAFF.

The chain is built from TRBV6-5 and TRBJ2-1; a possible D gene is TRBD1 (5 bases). CDR3 size: 13 residues. Germline V lookup: CDR1 MNHEY, CDR2 SVGAGI. Trimming removed 2 bases at V and 11 bases at J, with 13 bases between. CDR3 protein: CASSYTTRAQQFF. The CDR3 nucleotides are TGTGCCAGCAGTTACACGACCAGGGCCCAGCAGTTCTTC.

V is TRBV27 and J is TRBJ2-3; D ambiguous. Between the trimmed V and J ends, which lost 5 bases and 0 bases, there was a span of 12 bases. The germline V gene encodes CDR1 MNHEY and CDR2 SMNVEV (reference sequence). This CDR3 has 15 residues. CDR3 protein: CASSPLSTSTDTQYF. CDR3 sequence (DNA): TGTGCCAGCAGTCCCCTCTCGACTAGCACAGATACGCAGTATTTT.